This paragraph covers one T cell receptor beta chain sequence. CDR1 is SGHDT and CDR2 is YYEEEE in the germline V gene. There are 17 residues in the CDR3. The trim removed 2 bases at V and 0 bases at J, leaving 7 bases unmatched. TCRdb's copy holds only in-frame clones and misses some; the assay was immunoSEQ multiplex PCR. The table has approximately 2.5 million clones, over 85% seen once. This specimen belongs to a study of shared clonotypes between healthy human individuals. The clonotype comes from a young man in good health. Some clones in this sample may be carry-over from other donors' samples. The sample was naive CD4+ T cells from PBMCs. Noted subset: CD45RA+ positively selected. The chain recombines TRBV5-6 with TRBJ2-5; 10 nucleotides match TRBD2. The CDR3 DNA sequence: TGTGCCAGCAGCTTAGGGACCGGGACTAGCGACCAAGAGACCCAGTACTTC. This translates into CASSLGTGTSDQETQYF.